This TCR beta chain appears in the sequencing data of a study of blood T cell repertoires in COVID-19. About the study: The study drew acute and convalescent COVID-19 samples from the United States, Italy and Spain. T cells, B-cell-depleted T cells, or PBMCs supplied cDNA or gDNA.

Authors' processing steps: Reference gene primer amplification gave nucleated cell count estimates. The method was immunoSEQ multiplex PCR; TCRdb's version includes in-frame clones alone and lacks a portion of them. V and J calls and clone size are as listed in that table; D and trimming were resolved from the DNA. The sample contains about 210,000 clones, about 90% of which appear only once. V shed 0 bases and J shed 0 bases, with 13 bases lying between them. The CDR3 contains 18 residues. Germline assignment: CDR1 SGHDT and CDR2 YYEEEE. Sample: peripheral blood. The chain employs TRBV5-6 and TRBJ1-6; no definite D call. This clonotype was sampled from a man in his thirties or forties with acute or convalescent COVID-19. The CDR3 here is CASSLDSLGSSYNSPLHF. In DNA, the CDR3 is TGTGCCAGCAGCTTGGATTCATTAGGGAGCTCCTATAATTCACCCCTCCACTTT.